These T cell receptor beta chains were read from a single sample in a study of T cells in Graves' hyperthyroidism and ophthalmopathy. A single record per CDR3 protein comes from TCRdb applying MiXCR to the multiplex PCR reads. The repertoire consists of around 700,000 distinct CDR3 sequences, with approximately 18% occurring once and the leading ten covering over 15%. The specimen sequenced was blood. Every receptor here comes from a woman aged 45 to 65 with Graves' hyperthyroidism that later progressed to Graves' ophthalmopathy. Both conserved end residues are part of each CDR3. D genes are given only for firm matches. Clone sizes are given selectively: once, few, many, or a class where the clone is expanded.

v_gene,abundance,d_gene,j_gene,CDR3nt,CDR3aa
TRBV6-5,few,NA,TRBJ2-4,TGTGCCAGCAGTTACTCCGGGGGCCGGAACATTCAGTACTTC,CASSYSGGRNIQYF
TRBV3-1,few,TRBD2,TRBJ2-5,TGTGCCAGCAGCCGCGAGCGACTAGCGGGGGTGGATGAGACCCAGTACTTC,CASSRERLAGVDETQYF
TRBV11-2,many,NA,TRBJ1-4,TGTGCCAGCAGCTTTCGTGGGCTAAATGAAAAACTGTTTTTT,CASSFRGLNEKLFF
TRBV3-1,many,NA,TRBJ1-1,TGTGCCAGCAGCCAGCACAGTATGAACACTGAAGCTTTCTTT,CASSQHSMNTEAFF
TRBV5-1,few,NA,TRBJ1-6,TGCGCCAGCAGCCCTCGAGGGAATTCACCCCTCCACTTT,CASSPRGNSPLHF
TRBV2,many,TRBD1,TRBJ1-6,TGTGCCAGCAGTGTTGGGACAGCGCGGAATTCACCCCTCCACTTT,CASSVGTARNSPLHF
TRBV4-1,NA,NA,TRBJ1-2,TGCGCCAGCAGCCAGGAAACAGGGCTTTCCCGCTATGGCTACACCTTC,CASSQETGLSRYGYTF
TRBV15,NA,TRBD2,TRBJ2-3,TGTGCCACCGGGCAGGGAGCGGGGGGGCCAGATACGCAGTATTTT,CATGQGAGGPDTQYF
TRBV30,NA,NA,TRBJ2-1,TGTGCCTGGATCCTCCATACAGACTACAATGAGCAGTTCTTC,CAWILHTDYNEQFF
TRBV6-2/TRBV6-3,few,NA,TRBJ1-2,TGTGCCGTAGGGGATGGCTACACCTTC,CAVGDGYTF
TRBV4-1,NA,NA,TRBJ1-5,TGCGCCAGCAGCCAAGTTGGGGTCACTAATCAGCCCCAGCATTTT,CASSQVGVTNQPQHF
TRBV15,few,NA,TRBJ1-6,TGTGCCACCAGCAGAGACAGGGTTCAGCTCTCACCCCTCCACTTT,CATSRDRVQLSPLHF
TRBV20-1,many,NA,TRBJ2-5,TGCAGTGCTAGAGGACAACCCCAAGAGACCCAGTACTTC,CSARGQPQETQYF
TRBV29-1,few,NA,TRBJ2-2,TGCAGCGTTGTGGCAGGGAACACCGGGGAGCTGTTTTTT,CSVVAGNTGELFF
TRBV14,NA,NA,TRBJ2-1,TGTGCCAGCAGCCAATTCTCGTACGAGCAGTTCTTC,CASSQFSYEQFF
TRBV6-1,NA,NA,TRBJ2-1,TGTGCCAGCAGTGAGACCCCAGGGTTCAATGAGCAGTTCTTC,CASSETPGFNEQFF
TRBV28,NA,NA,TRBJ2-1,TGTGCCAGCAGTTTACCGACCCCGGCGGGTTCCTACAATGAGCAGTTCTTC,CASSLPTPAGSYNEQFF
TRBV3-1,many,TRBD1,TRBJ1-2,TGTGCCAGCAGCCAAGATGGGCGGGCGACAGGGGCCTATGGCTACACCTTC,CASSQDGRATGAYGYTF
TRBV12-3/TRBV12-4,few,NA,TRBJ1-2,TGTGCCACCATTAATATTAACTATGGCTACACCTTC,CATININYGYTF
TRBV6-2/TRBV6-3,NA,TRBD1,TRBJ1-1,TGTGCCAGCAGCCTGTACAGGGGACGGGCTTTCTTT,CASSLYRGRAFF
TRBV20-1,many,NA,TRBJ1-6,TGCAGTGCTAGAGATACGTGGAGGGGAGAGAATTCACCCCTCCACTTT,CSARDTWRGENSPLHF
TRBV6-1,NA,NA,TRBJ2-3,TGTGCCAGCAGTAGGGATAATCGACATGGAGATACGCAGTATTTT,CASSRDNRHGDTQYF
TRBV2,many,TRBD2,TRBJ2-5,TGTGCCAGCAGTGAAAGGCGGACTAGCGATACGACCCAGTACTTC,CASSERRTSDTTQYF
TRBV20-1,many,NA,TRBJ2-3,TGCAGTGCTGAAAAGACAGCTAGTTTGAATACGCAGTATTTT,CSAEKTASLNTQYF
TRBV2,many,NA,TRBJ2-7,TGTGCCAGCACCCTAACAGGCTACGAGCAGTACTTC,CASTLTGYEQYF
TRBV13,NA,NA,TRBJ1-1,TGTGCCAGCAGCTTAGGACAGGCTGAGGGTGAAGCTTTCTTT,CASSLGQAEGEAFF
TRBV20-1,NA,TRBD2,TRBJ2-1,TGCAGTGCTTCCGGGACTAGCGGGGCCCTCCCCCCCAATGAGCAGTTCTTC,CSASGTSGALPPNEQFF
TRBV10-2,NA,NA,TRBJ1-1,TGCGCCGGAGTGAAGGGGGAAGGCACTGAAGCTTTCTTT,CAGVKGEGTEAFF
TRBV5-1,NA,TRBD1,TRBJ1-1,TGCGCCAGCAGCTTGGAGCAGGGGGCTGAGGCTGAAGCTTTCTTT,CASSLEQGAEAEAFF
TRBV6-1,many,NA,TRBJ2-7,TGTGCCAGCAGACCTGACCGGCTCTCCTACGAGCAGTACTTC,CASRPDRLSYEQYF
TRBV5-8,NA,TRBD2,TRBJ2-3,TGTGCCAGCAGCGTAGTGACTAGCGGGGGGCCTAGCACAGATACGCAGTATTTT,CASSVVTSGGPSTDTQYF
TRBV2,many,NA,TRBJ1-6,TGTGCCAGCAGTGAAGTTTTCAGACTTACCTATAATTCACCCCTCCACTTT,CASSEVFRLTYNSPLHF
TRBV2,many,TRBD2,TRBJ2-3,TGTGCCAGCAGTCCCCGGACTAGCGGGGGGGGAGATACGCAGTATTTT,CASSPRTSGGGDTQYF
TRBV5-5,many,TRBD1,TRBJ2-3,TGTGCCAGCAGCGCCAACACAGGGGCCACAGATACGCAGTATTTT,CASSANTGATDTQYF
TRBV15,many,NA,TRBJ1-1,TGTGCCACCAGCAGAGATCTAAACAGCCACACTGAAGCTTTCTTT,CATSRDLNSHTEAFF
TRBV7-6,NA,TRBD1,TRBJ1-1,TGTGCCAGCAGCTGGACAGGCGTGAGCACTGAAGCTTTCTTT,CASSWTGVSTEAFF
TRBV7-8,many,NA,TRBJ2-3,TGTGCCAGCAGCTTAGGGGCAGGGAAGTATACGCAGTATTTT,CASSLGAGKYTQYF
TRBV7-9,few,TRBD1,TRBJ2-7,TGTGCCAGCAGCAAACCGGGACAGAGTCCCTACGAGCAGTACTTC,CASSKPGQSPYEQYF
TRBV3-1,many,TRBD1,TRBJ1-1,TGTGCCAGCAGCCGAAGGGACAGGGGGACTGAAGCTTTCTTT,CASSRRDRGTEAFF
TRBV6-1,NA,TRBD2,TRBJ2-1,TGTGCCAGCGGCCGGACTAGCGGGGGTTCCTACAATGAGCAGTTCTTC,CASGRTSGGSYNEQFF
TRBV30,many,NA,TRBJ1-2,TGTGCCTGGAGTCCTCACCTGTATGGCTACACCTTC,CAWSPHLYGYTF
TRBV6-1,many,TRBD1,TRBJ2-7,TGTGCCAGCAGGCCCACCGGGACAGGGAGGTACGAGCAGTACTTC,CASRPTGTGRYEQYF
TRBV11-2,few,TRBD2,TRBJ2-2,TGTGCCAGCAGCCTTAGCGGGGACAACGCGAACACCGGGGAGCTGTTTTTT,CASSLSGDNANTGELFF
TRBV5-5,NA,NA,TRBJ2-7,TGTGCCAGCAGCTTGGCCCCGCAAAGCTCCTACGAGCAGTACTTC,CASSLAPQSSYEQYF
TRBV3-1,many,NA,TRBJ2-3,TGTGCCAGCAGCCAAGAAGGAATAGGATCTAGCACAGATACGCAGTATTTT,CASSQEGIGSSTDTQYF
TRBV6-1,NA,NA,TRBJ1-4,TGTGCCAGCAGAGACATCGTATCAAATGAAAAACTGTTTTTT,CASRDIVSNEKLFF
TRBV3-1,few,NA,TRBJ2-5,TGTGCCAGCAGCCATGACTCCGGACAGACTATACAAGAGACCCAGTACTTC,CASSHDSGQTIQETQYF
TRBV5-8,many,NA,TRBJ2-3,TGTGCCAGCAGCTGGGGACAAGGCACAGATACGCAGTATTTT,CASSWGQGTDTQYF
TRBV6-1,few,NA,TRBJ2-2,TGTGCCAGCAGGCCGGGACTCATCTCGTACGGGGGGCTGTTTTTT,CASRPGLISYGGLFF
TRBV12-5,NA,NA,TRBJ2-5,TGTGCTAGTGGTTTAGACAAGAACACAGGCCAAGAGACCCAGTACTTC,CASGLDKNTGQETQYF
TRBV19,few,NA,TRBJ1-5,TGTGCCAGTTCGAGCAGGTCGAGCAATCAGCCCCAGCATTTT,CASSSRSSNQPQHF
TRBV19,NA,NA,TRBJ1-4,TGTGCCAGTAGTAAGCAGAAATCAACTAATGAAAAACTGTTTTTT,CASSKQKSTNEKLFF
TRBV27,NA,NA,TRBJ1-2,TGTGCCAGCATGACCAGCTTAGCCTATGGCTACACCTTC,CASMTSLAYGYTF